The entry below gives a single TCR beta chain sequence along with its context. The method was immunoSEQ multiplex PCR; TCRdb's version includes in-frame clones alone and lacks a portion of them. Here the sample spans 370,000 or so clones, 81% being singletons. The data originate from a study of blood T cell repertoires in COVID-19. The germline CDR1 and CDR2 sequences are MGHRA and YSYEKL. The CDR3 is made up of 15 amino acids. V lost 3 bases and J 3 bases, leaving 14 bases between the germline ends. The clonotype originates from a human donor with acute or convalescent COVID-19. The donor label of this sample is uncertain. The sample consisted of peripheral blood. The chain has TRBV4-1 and TRBJ1-1, with no clear D. DNA of the CDR3: TGCGCCAGCAGCCAGCTTACAGTCTGGGACACTGAAGCTTTCTTT. It translates to CASSQLTVWDTEAFF.